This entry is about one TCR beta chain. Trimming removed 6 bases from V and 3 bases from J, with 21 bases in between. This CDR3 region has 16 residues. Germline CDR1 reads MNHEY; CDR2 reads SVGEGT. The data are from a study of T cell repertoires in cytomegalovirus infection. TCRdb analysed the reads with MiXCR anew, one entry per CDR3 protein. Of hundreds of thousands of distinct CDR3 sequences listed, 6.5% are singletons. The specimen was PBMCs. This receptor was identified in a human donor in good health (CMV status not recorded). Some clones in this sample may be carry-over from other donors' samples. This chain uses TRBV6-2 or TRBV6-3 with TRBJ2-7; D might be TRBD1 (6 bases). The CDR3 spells CASRQTGTHYHYEQYF. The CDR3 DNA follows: TGTGCCAGCAGACAAACCGGGACACATTACCACTACGAGCAGTACTTC.